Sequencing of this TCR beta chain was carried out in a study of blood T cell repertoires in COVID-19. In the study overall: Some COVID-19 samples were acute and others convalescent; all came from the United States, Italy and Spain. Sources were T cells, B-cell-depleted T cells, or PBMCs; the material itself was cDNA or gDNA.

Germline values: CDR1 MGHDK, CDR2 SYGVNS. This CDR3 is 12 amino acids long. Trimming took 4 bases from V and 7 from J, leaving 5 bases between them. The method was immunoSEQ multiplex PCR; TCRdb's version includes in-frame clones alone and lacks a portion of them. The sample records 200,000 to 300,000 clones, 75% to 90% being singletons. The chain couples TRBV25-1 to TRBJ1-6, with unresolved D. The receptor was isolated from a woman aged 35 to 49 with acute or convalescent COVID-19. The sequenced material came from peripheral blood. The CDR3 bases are TGTGCCAGCAGTGTACAGAATTCACCCCTCCACTTT. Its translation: CASSVQNSPLHF.